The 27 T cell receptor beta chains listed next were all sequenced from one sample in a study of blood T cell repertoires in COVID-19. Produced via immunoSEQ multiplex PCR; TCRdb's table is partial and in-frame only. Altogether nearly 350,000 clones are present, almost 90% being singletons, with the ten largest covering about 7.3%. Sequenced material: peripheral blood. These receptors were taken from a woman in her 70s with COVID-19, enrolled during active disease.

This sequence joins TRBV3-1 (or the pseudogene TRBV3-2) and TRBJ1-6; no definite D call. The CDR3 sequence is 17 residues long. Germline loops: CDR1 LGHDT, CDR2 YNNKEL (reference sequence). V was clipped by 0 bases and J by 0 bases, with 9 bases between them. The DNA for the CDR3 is TGTGCCAGCAGCCAAGAGTCATTGAGCTCCTATAATTCACCCCTCCACTTT. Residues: CASSQESLSSYNSPLHF.

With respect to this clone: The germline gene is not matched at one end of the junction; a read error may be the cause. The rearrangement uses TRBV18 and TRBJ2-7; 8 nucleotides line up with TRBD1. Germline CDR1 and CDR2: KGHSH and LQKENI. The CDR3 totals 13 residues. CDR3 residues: CASSPPTGDEQYF. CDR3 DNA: TGTGCCAGCTCCCCACCGACAGGGGACGAGCAGTACTTC.

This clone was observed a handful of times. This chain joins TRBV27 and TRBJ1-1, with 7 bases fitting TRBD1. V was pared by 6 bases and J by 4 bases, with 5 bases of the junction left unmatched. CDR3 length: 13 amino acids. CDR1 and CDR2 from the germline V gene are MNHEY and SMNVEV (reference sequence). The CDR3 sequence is CASSTTGATEAFF. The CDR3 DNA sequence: TGTGCCAGCAGCACCACAGGGGCCACTGAAGCTTTCTTT.

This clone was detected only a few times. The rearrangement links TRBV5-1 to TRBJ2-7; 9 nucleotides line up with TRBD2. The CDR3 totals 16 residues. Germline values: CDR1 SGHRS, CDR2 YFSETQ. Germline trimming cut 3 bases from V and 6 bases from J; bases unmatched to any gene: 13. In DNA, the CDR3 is TGCGCCAGCAGCTACGACCTAGCGGGGTTGGGTGGCGAGCAGTACTTC. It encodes CASSYDLAGLGGEQYF.

The CDR3 DNA sequence: TGTGCCAGTAGTAGACGGAAGGAGGAGAACTATGGCTACACCTTC. Translation gives CASSRRKEENYGYTF. V gene TRBV19 combines with J gene TRBJ1-2; unclear D gene. CDR3 length: 15 residues. The germline CDR1 and CDR2 sequences are LNHDA and SQIVND (reference sequence). Trimming left V 4 bases short and J 2 bases short, with 14 bases between.

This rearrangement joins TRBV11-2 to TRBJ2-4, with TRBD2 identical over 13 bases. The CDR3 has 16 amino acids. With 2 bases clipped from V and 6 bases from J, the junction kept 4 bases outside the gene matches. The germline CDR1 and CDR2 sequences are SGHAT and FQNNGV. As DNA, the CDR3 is TGTGCCAGCAGCTTAACTCGGACTAGCGGGGGAAACATTCAGTACTTC. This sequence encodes CASSLTRTSGGNIQYF.

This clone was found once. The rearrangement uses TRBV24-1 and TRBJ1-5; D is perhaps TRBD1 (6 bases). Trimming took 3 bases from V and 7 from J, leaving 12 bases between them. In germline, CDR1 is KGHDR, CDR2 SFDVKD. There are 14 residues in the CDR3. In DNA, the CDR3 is TGTGCCACCAGTGATCCAAGGGGGACCCAGCCCCAGCATTTT. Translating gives CATSDPRGTQPQHF.

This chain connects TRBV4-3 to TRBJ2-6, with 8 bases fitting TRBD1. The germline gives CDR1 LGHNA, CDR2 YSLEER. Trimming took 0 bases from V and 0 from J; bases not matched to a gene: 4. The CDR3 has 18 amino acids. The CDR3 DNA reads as TGCGCCAGCAGCCAAGATTCCGGACAGGGCTCTGGGGCCAACGTCCTGACTTTC. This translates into CASSQDSGQGSGANVLTF.

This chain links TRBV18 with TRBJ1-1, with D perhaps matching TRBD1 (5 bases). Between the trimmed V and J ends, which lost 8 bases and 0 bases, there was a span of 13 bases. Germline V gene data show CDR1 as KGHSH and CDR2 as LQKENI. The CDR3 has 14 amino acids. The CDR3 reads CASARTSMNTEAFF. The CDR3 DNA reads TGTGCCAGCGCACGGACATCCATGAACACTGAAGCTTTCTTT. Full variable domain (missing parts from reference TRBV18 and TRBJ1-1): NAGVMQNPRHLVRRRGQEARLRCSPMKGHSHVYWYRQLPEEGLKFMVYLQKENIIDESGMPKERFSAEFPKEGPSILRIQQVVRGDSAAYFCASARTSMNTEAFFGQGTRLTVV.

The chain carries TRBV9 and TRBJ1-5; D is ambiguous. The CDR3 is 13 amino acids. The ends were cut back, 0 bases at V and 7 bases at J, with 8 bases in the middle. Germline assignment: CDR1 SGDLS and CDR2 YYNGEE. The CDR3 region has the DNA TGTGCCAGCAGCGTAGAGGTGGGCCAGCCCCAGCATTTT. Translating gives CASSVEVGQPQHF.

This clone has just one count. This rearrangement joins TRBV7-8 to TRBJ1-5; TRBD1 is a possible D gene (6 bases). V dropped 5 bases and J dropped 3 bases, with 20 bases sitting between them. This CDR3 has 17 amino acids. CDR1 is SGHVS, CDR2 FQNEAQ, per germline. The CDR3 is CASSPVTGLATNQPQHF. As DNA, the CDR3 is TGTGCCAGCAGCCCGGTTACAGGGTTAGCTACCAATCAGCCCCAGCATTTT.

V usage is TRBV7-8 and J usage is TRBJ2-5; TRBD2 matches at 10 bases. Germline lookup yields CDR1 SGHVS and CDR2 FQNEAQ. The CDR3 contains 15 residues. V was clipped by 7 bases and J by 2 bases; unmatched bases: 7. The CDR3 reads CASTMSGGGQETQYF. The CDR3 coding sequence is TGTGCCAGCACCATGAGCGGGGGGGGACAAGAGACCCAGTACTTC. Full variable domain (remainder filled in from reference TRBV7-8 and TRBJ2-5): GAGVSQSPRYKVAKRGQDVALRCDPISGHVSLFWYQQALGQGPEFLTYFQNEAQLDKSGLPSDRFFAERPEGSVSTLKIQRTQQEDSAVYLCASTMSGGGQETQYFGPGTRLLVL.

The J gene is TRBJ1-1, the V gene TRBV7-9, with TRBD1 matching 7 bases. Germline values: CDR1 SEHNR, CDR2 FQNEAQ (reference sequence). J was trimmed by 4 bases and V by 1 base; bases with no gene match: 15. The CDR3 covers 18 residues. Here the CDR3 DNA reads TGTGCCAGCAGCTTAGGACCGTTAGGGGGCGAAGAGGGCACTGAAGCTTTCTTT. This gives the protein CASSLGPLGGEEGTEAFF.

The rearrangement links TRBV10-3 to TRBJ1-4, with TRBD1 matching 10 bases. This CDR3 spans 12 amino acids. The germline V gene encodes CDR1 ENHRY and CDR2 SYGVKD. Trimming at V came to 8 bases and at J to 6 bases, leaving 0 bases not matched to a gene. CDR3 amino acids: CAIGTGDEKLFF. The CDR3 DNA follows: TGTGCCATCGGGACAGGGGATGAAAAACTGTTTTTT.

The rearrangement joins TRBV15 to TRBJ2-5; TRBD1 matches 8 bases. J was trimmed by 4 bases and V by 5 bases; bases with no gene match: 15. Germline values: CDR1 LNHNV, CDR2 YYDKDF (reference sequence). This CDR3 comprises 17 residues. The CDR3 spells CATSGTGGGSTGETQYF. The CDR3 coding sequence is TGTGCCACCAGCGGGACAGGAGGGGGAAGTACGGGAGAGACCCAGTACTTC.

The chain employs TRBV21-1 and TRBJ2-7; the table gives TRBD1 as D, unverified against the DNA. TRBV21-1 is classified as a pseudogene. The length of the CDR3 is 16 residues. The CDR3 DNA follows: TGTGCCAGCAGCAAAGAGGTGGGACAGGGGGGCCACGAGCAGTACTTC. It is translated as CASSKEVGQGGHEQYF.

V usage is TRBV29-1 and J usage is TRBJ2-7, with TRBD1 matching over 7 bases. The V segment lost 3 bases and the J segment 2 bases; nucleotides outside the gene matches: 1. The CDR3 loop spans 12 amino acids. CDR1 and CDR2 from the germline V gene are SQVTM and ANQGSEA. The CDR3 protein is CSVEGQPYEQYF. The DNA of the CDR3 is TGCAGCGTTGAGGGACAGCCCTACGAGCAGTACTTC.

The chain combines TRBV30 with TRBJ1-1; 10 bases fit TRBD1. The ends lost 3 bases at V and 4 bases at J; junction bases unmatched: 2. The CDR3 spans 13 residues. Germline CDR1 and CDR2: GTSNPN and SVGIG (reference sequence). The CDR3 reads CAWRTGGTTEAFF. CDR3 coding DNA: TGTGCCTGGAGGACAGGGGGCACCACTGAAGCTTTCTTT.

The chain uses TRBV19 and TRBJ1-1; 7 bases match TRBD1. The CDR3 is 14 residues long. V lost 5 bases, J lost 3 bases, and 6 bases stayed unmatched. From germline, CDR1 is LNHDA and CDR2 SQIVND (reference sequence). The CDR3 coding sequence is TGTGCCAGTAGTGCGACAGGGCGAGACACTGAAGCTTTCTTT. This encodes CASSATGRDTEAFF. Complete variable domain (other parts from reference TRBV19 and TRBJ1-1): DGGITQSPKYLFRKEGQNVTLSCEQNLNHDAMYWYRQDPGQGLRLIYYSQIVNDFQKGDIAEGYSVSREKKESFPLTVTSAQKNPTAFYLCASSATGRDTEAFFGQGTRLTVV.

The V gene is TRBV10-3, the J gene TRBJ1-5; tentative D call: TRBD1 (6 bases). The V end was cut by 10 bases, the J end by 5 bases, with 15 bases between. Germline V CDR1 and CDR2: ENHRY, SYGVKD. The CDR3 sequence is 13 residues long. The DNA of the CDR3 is TGTGCCACTGGGACACTTCTCGATCAGCCCCAGCATTTT. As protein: CATGTLLDQPQHF.

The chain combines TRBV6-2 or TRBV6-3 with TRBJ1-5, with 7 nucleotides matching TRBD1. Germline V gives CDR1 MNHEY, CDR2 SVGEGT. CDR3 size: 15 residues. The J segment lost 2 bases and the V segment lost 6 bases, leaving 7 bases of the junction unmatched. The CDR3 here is CASSRDSWGNQPQHF. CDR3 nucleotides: TGTGCCAGCAGCCGGGACAGTTGGGGCAATCAGCCCCAGCATTTT.

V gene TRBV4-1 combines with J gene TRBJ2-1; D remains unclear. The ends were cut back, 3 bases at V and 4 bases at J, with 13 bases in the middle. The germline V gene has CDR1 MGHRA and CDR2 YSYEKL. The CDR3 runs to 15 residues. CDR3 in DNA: TGCGCCAGCAGCCACCGACTTATTCCATACAATGAGCAGTTCTTC. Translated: CASSHRLIPYNEQFF.

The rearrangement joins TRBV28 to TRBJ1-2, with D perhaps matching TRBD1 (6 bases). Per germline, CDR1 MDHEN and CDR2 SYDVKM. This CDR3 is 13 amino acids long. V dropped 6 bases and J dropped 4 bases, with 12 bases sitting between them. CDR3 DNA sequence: TGTGCCAGCAGCCCCGGACAGTTCTATGGCTACACCTTC. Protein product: CASSPGQFYGYTF.

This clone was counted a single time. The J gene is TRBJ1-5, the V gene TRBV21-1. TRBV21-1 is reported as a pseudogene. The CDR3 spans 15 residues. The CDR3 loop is CASSKGNRRDQPQHF. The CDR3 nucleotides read TGTGCCAGCAGCAAAGGGAATAGGAGGGATCAGCCCCAGCATTTT.

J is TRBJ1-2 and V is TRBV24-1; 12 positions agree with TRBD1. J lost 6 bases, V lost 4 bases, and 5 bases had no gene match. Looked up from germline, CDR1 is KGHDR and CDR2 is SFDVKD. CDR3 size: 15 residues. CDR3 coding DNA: TGTGCCACCAGTGACCCGGGACAGGGGGCAAATGGCTACACCTTC. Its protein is CATSDPGQGANGYTF.

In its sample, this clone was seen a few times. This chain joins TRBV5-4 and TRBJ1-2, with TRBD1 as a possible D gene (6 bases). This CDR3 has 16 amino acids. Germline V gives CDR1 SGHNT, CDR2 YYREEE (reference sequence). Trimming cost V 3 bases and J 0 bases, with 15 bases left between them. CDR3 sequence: CASSSKDSPSNYGYTF. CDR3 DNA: TGTGCCAGCAGCTCCAAGGACAGTCCCTCTAACTATGGCTACACCTTC.

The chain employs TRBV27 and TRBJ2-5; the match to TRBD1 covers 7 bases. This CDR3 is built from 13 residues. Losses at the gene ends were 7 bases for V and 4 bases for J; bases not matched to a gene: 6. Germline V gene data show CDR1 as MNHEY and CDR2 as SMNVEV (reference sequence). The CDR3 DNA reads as TGTGCCAGCACTCGACAGGGTGGAGAGACCCAGTACTTC. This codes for CASTRQGGETQYF.